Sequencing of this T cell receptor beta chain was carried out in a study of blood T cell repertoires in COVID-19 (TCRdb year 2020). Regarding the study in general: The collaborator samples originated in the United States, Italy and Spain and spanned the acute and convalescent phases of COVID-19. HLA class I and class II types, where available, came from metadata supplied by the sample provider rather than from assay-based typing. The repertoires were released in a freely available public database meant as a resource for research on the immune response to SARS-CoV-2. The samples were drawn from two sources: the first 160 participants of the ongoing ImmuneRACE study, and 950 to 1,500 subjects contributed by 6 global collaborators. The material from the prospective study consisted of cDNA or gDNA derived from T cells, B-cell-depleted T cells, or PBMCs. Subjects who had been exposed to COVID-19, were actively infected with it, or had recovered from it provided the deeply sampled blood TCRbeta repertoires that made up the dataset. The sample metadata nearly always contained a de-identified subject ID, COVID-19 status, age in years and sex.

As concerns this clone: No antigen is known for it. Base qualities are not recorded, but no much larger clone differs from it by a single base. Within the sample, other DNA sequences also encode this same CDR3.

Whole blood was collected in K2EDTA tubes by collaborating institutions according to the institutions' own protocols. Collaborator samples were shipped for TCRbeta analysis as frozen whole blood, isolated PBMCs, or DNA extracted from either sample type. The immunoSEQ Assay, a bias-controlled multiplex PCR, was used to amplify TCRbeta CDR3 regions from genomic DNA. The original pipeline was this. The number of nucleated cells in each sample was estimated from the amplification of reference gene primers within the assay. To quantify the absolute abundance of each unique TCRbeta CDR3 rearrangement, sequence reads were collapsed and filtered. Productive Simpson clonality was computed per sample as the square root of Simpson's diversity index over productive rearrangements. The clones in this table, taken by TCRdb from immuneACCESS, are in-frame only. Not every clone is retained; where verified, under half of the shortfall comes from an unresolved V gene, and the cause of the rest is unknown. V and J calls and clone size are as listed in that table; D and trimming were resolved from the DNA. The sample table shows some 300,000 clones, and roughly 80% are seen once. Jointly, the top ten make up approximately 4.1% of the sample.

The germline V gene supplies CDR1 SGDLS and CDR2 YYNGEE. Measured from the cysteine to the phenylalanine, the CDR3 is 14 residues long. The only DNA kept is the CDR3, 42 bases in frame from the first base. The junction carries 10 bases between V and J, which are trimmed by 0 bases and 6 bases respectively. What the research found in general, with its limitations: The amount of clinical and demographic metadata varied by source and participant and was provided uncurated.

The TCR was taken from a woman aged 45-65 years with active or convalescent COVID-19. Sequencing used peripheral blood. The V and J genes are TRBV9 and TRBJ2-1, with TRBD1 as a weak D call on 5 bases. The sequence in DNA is TGTGCCAGCAGCGTAGTGTCAGGGTCCAATGAGCAGTTCTTC. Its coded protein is CASSVVSGSNEQFF.